Listed below are T cell receptor beta chains from one sample, sequenced in a study of neurological immune-mediated disorders. One entry per CDR3 protein, called by TCRdb with MiXCR from the 5' RACE reads. This repertoire shows about 79,000 distinct CDR3 sequences, roughly 14% found once; its top ten account for about 7%. The sequenced sample consisted of PBMCs. All receptors come from a woman in her 50s in good health. CDR3s include the opening cysteine and the closing phenylalanine or tryptophan. The D gene is left open where the match is weak. A row's size may be missing; if present it is once, few, many or a size class.

d_gene	v_gene	j_gene	abundance	CDR3aa	CDR3nt
TRBD1	TRBV7-2	TRBJ1-5	NA	CASRRIGGRSNQPQHF	TGTGCCAGCAGACGCATAGGGGGCAGGAGCAATCAGCCTCAGCATTTT
NA	TRBV5-6	TRBJ2-5	NA	CASSLKGAETQYF	TGTGCCAGCAGCCTTAAAGGGGCGGAGACCCAGTACTTC
NA	TRBV28	TRBJ2-3	many	CASKRAGATDTQYF	TGTGCCAGCAAACGCGCAGGGGCCACAGATACGCAGTATTTT
TRBD2	TRBV3-1	TRBJ2-2	NA	CASTGDGRAGELFF	TGTGCCAGCACCGGGGACGGGAGGGCAGGGGAGCTGTTTTTT
NA	TRBV5-1	TRBJ2-1	few	CASSFPTGEAHGEQFF	TGCGCCAGCAGCTTTCCGACAGGAGAGGCACACGGTGAGCAGTTCTTC
TRBD1	TRBV12-3/TRBV12-4	TRBJ1-5	many	CASRPGTGGFFGNQPQHF	TGTGCCAGCAGACCCGGGACAGGGGGTTTTTTTGGCAATCAGCCCCAGCATTTT
NA	TRBV7-9	TRBJ2-3	NA	CASSLLAGDKQYF	TGTGCCAGCAGCTTACTAGCAGGAGATAAGCAGTATTTT
TRBD1	TRBV7-2	TRBJ2-7	many	CASSQSRDSPYEQYF	TGTGCCAGCAGCCAGTCCCGGGACAGCCCCTACGAGCAGTACTTC
TRBD1	TRBV6-5	TRBJ2-2	many	CASRDRDSTFRGLFF	TGTGCCAGCAGGGACCGGGACAGTACCTTTCGGGGGCTGTTTTTT
NA	TRBV5-1	TRBJ2-5	many	CASSFGGLQETQYF	TGCGCCAGCAGCTTCGGCGGGCTACAAGAGACCCAGTACTTC
TRBD1	TRBV5-1	TRBJ2-7	NA	CASSTAGTAYEQYF	TGCGCCAGCAGCACAGCCGGGACAGCTTACGAGCAGTACTTC
NA	TRBV7-9	TRBJ2-3	many	CASSLYGGAGTDTQYF	TGTGCCAGCAGCTTATACGGGGGCGCGGGCACAGATACGCAGTATTTT
NA	TRBV14	TRBJ2-7	NA	CASSQSRVTGEQYF	TGTGCCAGCAGCCAATCTAGGGTAACGGGCGAGCAGTACTTC
NA	TRBV20-1	TRBJ1-2	many	CSAGGRFSYGYTF	TGCAGTGCTGGGGGTAGATTTAGCTATGGCTACACCTTC
NA	TRBV24-1	TRBJ2-1	many	CATQNPGIDEQFF	TGTGCCACTCAAAACCCTGGGATAGATGAGCAGTTCTTC
NA	TRBV7-2	TRBJ2-4	many	CASSLGVAKNIQYF	TGTGCCAGCAGCTTAGGAGTAGCCAAAAACATTCAGTACTTC
NA	TRBV7-2	TRBJ2-1	many	CASSLAYSNEQFF	TGTGCCAGCAGCTTAGCGTACAGCAATGAGCAGTTCTTC
TRBD2	TRBV6-5	TRBJ2-7	NA	CASRRTSYYEQYF	TGTGCCAGCAGGAGGACTAGTTACTACGAGCAGTACTTC
NA	TRBV5-1	TRBJ2-2	many	CASNFQGRELFF	TGCGCCAGCAACTTCCAAGGGCGGGAGCTGTTTTTT
NA	TRBV27	TRBJ1-4	few	CASSLSRGSEEKLFF	TGTGCCAGCAGTTTATCTAGAGGGTCAGAAGAAAAACTGTTTTTT
NA	TRBV5-1	TRBJ1-3	many	CASSLEGRSSGNTIYF	TGCGCCAGCAGCTTGGAGGGGCGAAGCTCTGGAAACACCATATATTTT
NA	TRBV5-1	TRBJ1-1	many	CASSGGTEEAFF	TGCGCCAGCAGCGGAGGGACGGAAGAAGCTTTCTTT
NA	TRBV4-1	TRBJ1-5	many	CASSQNRVAGNQPQHF	TGCGCCAGCAGCCAGAACAGGGTAGCAGGCAATCAGCCCCAGCATTTT
NA	TRBV7-9	TRBJ1-2	many	CASSPMGSYGYTF	TGTGCCAGCAGCCCCATGGGGTCCTATGGCTACACCTTC
NA	TRBV5-6	TRBJ1-5	many	CASSLSGGDQPQHF	TGTGCCAGCAGCTTAAGTGGGGGGGATCAGCCCCAGCATTTT
NA	TRBV20-1	TRBJ2-3	few	CSARDRVVPDTQYF	TGCAGTGCTAGAGATCGGGTAGTCCCAGATACGCAGTATTTT
NA	TRBV5-1	TRBJ2-1	many	CASSRQGQGINEQFF	TGCGCCAGCAGCCGCCAGGGACAAGGAATCAATGAGCAGTTCTTC
TRBD1	TRBV12-3/TRBV12-4	TRBJ2-2	many	CASRRDRGDTGELFF	TGTGCCAGCAGAAGGGACAGGGGTGATACCGGGGAGCTGTTTTTT
NA	TRBV27	TRBJ1-1	NA	CASSPSGGEAFF	TGTGCCAGCAGTCCCTCGGGGGGTGAAGCTTTCTTT
TRBD1	TRBV5-1	TRBJ2-7	many	CASSTGTGMMEYF	TGCGCCAGCAGCACCGGGACAGGGATGATGGAATACTTC
TRBD2	TRBV20-1	TRBJ2-1	many	CSARLERLAGGLGEQFF	TGCAGTGCTAGGTTGGAACGGCTAGCGGGAGGGCTCGGTGAGCAGTTCTTC
NA	TRBV6-6	TRBJ1-1	many	CASMRGGHTEAFF	TGTGCCAGCATGAGAGGGGGACACACTGAAGCTTTCTTT
NA	TRBV29-1	TRBJ1-2	many	CSVSGGHYGYTF	TGCAGCGTTTCTGGGGGACACTATGGCTACACCTTC
TRBD1	TRBV5-1	TRBJ1-4	many	CASSFGQGDEKLFF	TGCGCCAGCAGCTTCGGACAGGGGGATGAAAAACTGTTTTTT
TRBD2	TRBV20-1	TRBJ2-7	many	CSARGDLRTSGIYEQYF	TGCAGTGCTAGGGGGGACTTGAGGACTAGCGGGATCTACGAGCAGTACTTC
NA	TRBV5-5	TRBJ2-3	many	CASSLVQFRTDTQYF	TGTGCCAGCAGCTTGGTACAGTTTCGAACAGATACGCAGTATTTT
TRBD1	TRBV20-1	TRBJ2-7	many	CSASRDRVGEQYF	TGCAGTGCTAGCCGGGACAGGGTTGGCGAGCAGTACTTC
NA	TRBV28	TRBJ1-3	many	CASSLPLGPGNTIYF	TGTGCCAGCAGTTTGCCCCTGGGGCCTGGAAACACCATATATTTT
TRBD1	TRBV20-1	TRBJ1-1	many	CSAYRGWGTEAFF	TGCAGTGCTTACAGGGGATGGGGGACTGAAGCTTTCTTT
TRBD1	TRBV5-1	TRBJ2-7	once	CASGQGDSSYEQYF	TGCGCCAGCGGACAGGGTGACAGCTCCTACGAGCAGTACTTC
NA	TRBV7-9	TRBJ2-1	many	CASVVGESSYNEQFF	TGTGCCAGCGTGGTGGGGGAAAGCTCCTACAATGAGCAGTTCTTC
TRBD1	TRBV5-1	TRBJ2-2	many	CASTGQVNTGELFF	TGCGCCAGCACCGGACAGGTGAACACCGGGGAGCTGTTTTTT
NA	TRBV7-2	TRBJ2-5	many	CASSLRQQETQYF	TGTGCCAGCAGCCTCAGACAACAAGAGACCCAGTACTTC
TRBD1	TRBV12-3/TRBV12-4	TRBJ1-5	many	CASSLQGQGLQPQHF	TGTGCCAGCAGTCTACAGGGACAGGGGTTACAGCCCCAGCATTTT
NA	TRBV20-1	TRBJ2-3	many	CSAEPLTGTRTDTQYF	TGCAGTGCCGAACCATTAACGGGGACACGGACAGATACGCAGTATTTT
NA	TRBV5-1	TRBJ1-3	many	CASSLEGAPGTGNTIYF	TGCGCCAGCAGCTTGGAAGGGGCTCCAGGCACTGGAAACACCATATATTTT
NA	TRBV2	TRBJ1-5	many	CASSSDSGQPQHF	TGTGCCAGCAGTTCGGACAGCGGGCAGCCCCAGCATTTT
NA	TRBV20-1	TRBJ2-3	many	CSAALLAGVGDTQYF	TGCAGTGCTGCCCTACTAGCCGGAGTGGGAGATACGCAGTATTTT
NA	TRBV5-1	TRBJ2-7	many	CASSPGEAAYEQYF	TGCGCCAGCAGCCCTGGGGAGGCTGCCTACGAGCAGTACTTC
NA	TRBV5-1	TRBJ2-1	many	CASSERGGGEQFF	TGCGCCAGCAGCGAAAGGGGGGGTGGCGAGCAGTTCTTC
TRBD2	TRBV20-1	TRBJ2-5	many	CSARDRGLAPIF	TGCAGTGCTAGAGATCGGGGACTAGCCCCGATCTTC
TRBD1	TRBV4-2	TRBJ1-1	few	CASSQGVGGGEVTEAFF	TGTGCCAGCAGCCAAGGAGTGGGAGGGGGCGAGGTAACTGAAGCTTTCTTT
TRBD2	TRBV5-1	TRBJ2-5	many	CASSFFGLAEETQYF	TGCGCCAGCAGCTTTTTCGGACTAGCGGAAGAGACCCAGTACTTC
NA	TRBV20-1	TRBJ2-1	many	CSVAGNYIQTYNEQFF	TGCAGTGTGGCTGGGAATTACATCCAAACGTACAATGAGCAGTTCTTC
TRBD1	TRBV7-9	TRBJ1-2	many	CASRDTGDYGYTF	TGTGCCAGCAGAGATACAGGGGACTATGGCTACACCTTC